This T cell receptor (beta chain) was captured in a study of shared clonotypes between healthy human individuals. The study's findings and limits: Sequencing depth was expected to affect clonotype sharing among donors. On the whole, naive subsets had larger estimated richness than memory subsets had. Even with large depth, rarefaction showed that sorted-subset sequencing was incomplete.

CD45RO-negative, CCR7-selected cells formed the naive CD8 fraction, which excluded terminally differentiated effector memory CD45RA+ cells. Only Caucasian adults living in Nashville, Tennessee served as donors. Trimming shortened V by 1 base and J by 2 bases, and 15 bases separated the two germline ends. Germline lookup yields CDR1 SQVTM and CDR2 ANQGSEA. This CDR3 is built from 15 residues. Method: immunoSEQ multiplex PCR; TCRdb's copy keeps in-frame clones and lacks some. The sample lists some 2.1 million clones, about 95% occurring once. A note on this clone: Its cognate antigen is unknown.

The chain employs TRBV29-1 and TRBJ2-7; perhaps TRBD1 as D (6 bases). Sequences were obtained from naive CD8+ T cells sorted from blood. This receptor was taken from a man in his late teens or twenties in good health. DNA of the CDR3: TGCAGCGTTGAAGGCCCGGGACACCACCCCTACGAGCAGTACTTC. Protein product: CSVEGPGHHPYEQYF.